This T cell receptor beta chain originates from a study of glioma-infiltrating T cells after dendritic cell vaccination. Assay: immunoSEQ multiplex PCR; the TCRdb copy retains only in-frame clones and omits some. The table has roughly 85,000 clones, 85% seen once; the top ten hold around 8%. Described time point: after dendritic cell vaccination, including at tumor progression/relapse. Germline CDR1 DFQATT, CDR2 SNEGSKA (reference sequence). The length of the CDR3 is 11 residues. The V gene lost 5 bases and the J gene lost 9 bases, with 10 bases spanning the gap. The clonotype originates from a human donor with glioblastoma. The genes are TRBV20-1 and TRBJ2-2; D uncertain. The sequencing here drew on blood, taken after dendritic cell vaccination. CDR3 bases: TGCAGTGCTCTTGTACTAAGGGAGCTGTTTTTT. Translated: CSALVLRELFF.